This TCR beta chain emerged from a study of OX40 agonist ivuxolimab in advanced cancers. In the study overall: The dose-escalation cohort had hepatocellular carcinoma, melanoma, renal cell or head and neck cancer.

Sequenced by immunoSEQ multiplex PCR; TCRdb stores in-frame clones only, minus some. Among fewer than 90,000 clones, about 93% were seen once, and the ten largest hold around 6%. Exclusion of a patient followed from autoimmune disease history or systemic immunosuppression. Overall study results and limits: Researchers report that CD8+ T cells had, on average, more expanded clones than CD4+.

Notes on this clone: Its antigen is not known.

The V gene's germline CDR1 is LGHNA and CDR2 YSLEER. Trimming removed 0 bases at V and 0 bases at J, with 12 bases between. The CDR3 is 17 residues long. The chain links TRBV4-3 to TRBJ1-3; D remains ambiguous. This material consisted of CD4+ or CD8+ T cells sorted from blood, taken in a trial of the OX40 agonist ivuxolimab. This receptor was obtained from an adult with an advanced solid tumor such as melanoma, head and neck, liver or kidney cancer. CDR3 loop: CASSQDSVADSGNTIYF. The CDR3 coding sequence is TGCGCCAGCAGCCAAGATAGTGTGGCAGACTCTGGAAACACCATATATTTT.